The 15 T cell receptor beta chains presented below share a single source sample, sequenced in a study of shared clonotypes between healthy human individuals. Profiled with immunoSEQ multiplex PCR; TCRdb holds only in-frame clones, not every one. The sample has about 730,000 clones, about two thirds seen once. Sequences were obtained from memory CD4+ T cells sorted from blood. The subset is: CD45RA-negative fraction. Receptors originate from a woman aged 30 to 39 in good health.

The chain couples TRBV19 to TRBJ1-5, with TRBD1 matching 7 bases. Germline V gene data show CDR1 as LNHDA and CDR2 as SQIVND (reference sequence). Losses at the gene ends were 7 bases for V and 2 bases for J; bases not matched to a gene: 5. The CDR3 has 14 residues. As DNA, the CDR3 is TGTGCCAGTACCAATCAGGGGGGCAATCAGCCCCAGCATTTT. Its translation: CASTNQGGNQPQHF.

The chain has TRBV4-1 and TRBJ1-5; tentatively, D is TRBD1 (5 bases). Germline CDR1 reads MGHRA; CDR2 reads YSYEKL. Trimming cost V 4 bases and J 1 base, with 8 bases left between them. The CDR3 length is 14 residues. The DNA of the CDR3 is TGCGCCAGCAGCCCCCGGGACAGCAATCAGCCCCAGCATTTT. It specifies CASSPRDSNQPQHF.

The chain couples TRBV5-1 to TRBJ2-2; 13 positions agree with TRBD2. J was trimmed by 4 bases and V by 3 bases; bases with no gene match: 9. CDR1 and CDR2 from the germline V gene are SGHRS and YFSETQ. The CDR3 runs 18 residues. The CDR3 here is CASSYLGLAGVSTGELFF. DNA of the CDR3: TGCGCCAGCAGCTACCTCGGACTAGCGGGAGTATCCACCGGGGAGCTGTTTTTT.

V is TRBV11-1 and J is TRBJ2-1; D is ambiguous. Trimming shortened V by 5 bases and J by 7 bases, and 12 bases separated the two germline ends. Germline CDR1 is SGHAT and CDR2 is FQDESV (reference sequence). The CDR3 covers 13 residues. CDR3 loop: CASSPRPPNEQFF. In DNA form, the CDR3 reads TGTGCCAGCAGCCCCCGACCGCCAAATGAGCAGTTCTTC.

On this clone: Sequence at one end of the junction differs from germline and may be a read error. The chain links TRBV25-1 to TRBJ1-2; D perhaps matches TRBD1 (5 bases). Germline-derived CDR1 and CDR2 are MGHDK and SYGVNS. The CDR3 covers 11 residues. CDR3 protein: CASSGGYGYTF. CDR3 nucleotides: TGTGCCAGTAGTGGGGGCTATGGCTACACCTTC.

V usage is TRBV2 and J usage is TRBJ2-3; 7 nucleotides agree with TRBD1. This CDR3 spans 15 amino acids. Germline lookup yields CDR1 SNHLY and CDR2 FYNNEI. V lost 6 bases, J lost 2 bases, and 8 bases stayed unmatched. The CDR3 sequence: CASRRTGAVTDTQYF. In DNA form, the CDR3 reads TGTGCCAGCAGACGAACAGGGGCAGTCACAGATACGCAGTATTTT.

Only a few counts were recorded for this clone. The chain links TRBV6-5 to TRBJ1-1, with a weak D call TRBD1 (6 bases). Looked up from germline, CDR1 is MNHEY and CDR2 is SVGAGI. The V end was cut by 7 bases, the J end by 2 bases, with 11 bases between. The CDR3 spans 13 residues. The DNA for the CDR3 is TGTGCCAGCACTTTCAGGGGAAACACTGAAGCTTTCTTT. Protein: CASTFRGNTEAFF.

CDR3 nucleotide sequence: TGTGCCAGCAGTCAAGCGGGAGCCAGCTCCTACGAGCAGTACTTC. Translating gives CASSQAGASSYEQYF. The rearrangement joins TRBV28 to TRBJ2-7, with 8 nucleotides matching TRBD2. J gave up 0 bases and V 5 bases, and 6 bases lay outside the gene matches. The CDR3 is 15 residues long. Germline CDR1 MDHEN, CDR2 SYDVKM.

The chain is built from TRBV28 and TRBJ2-7; 8 bases are shared with TRBD1. The CDR3 spans 14 residues. The ends lost 5 bases at V and 6 bases at J; junction bases unmatched: 9. Germline CDR1 is MDHEN and CDR2 is SYDVKM. This CDR3 is CASSLNNRGSEQYF. CDR3 in DNA: TGTGCCAGCAGTCTGAATAACAGGGGGTCCGAGCAGTACTTC.

The chain carries TRBV7-9 and TRBJ2-2; D perhaps matches TRBD2 (7 bases). Germline CDR1 reads SEHNR; CDR2 reads FQNEAQ (reference sequence). CDR3 length: 15 residues. V was clipped by 8 bases and J by 4 bases, with 17 bases between them. The CDR3 DNA sequence: TGTGCCAGCGGGGGGGCGGGAGCCCGCACCGGGGAGCTGTTTTTT. It yields the protein CASGGAGARTGELFF. The full variable domain, rest sourced from reference TRBV7-9 and TRBJ2-2, is DTGVSQNPRHKITKRGQNVTFRCDPISEHNRLYWYRQTLGQGPEFLTYFQNEAQLEKSRLLSDRFSAERPKGSFSTLEIQRTEQGDSAMYLCASGGAGARTGELFFGEGSRLTVL.

The gene calls are TRBV30 and TRBJ1-3; D may be TRBD1 (5 bases). Germline assignment: CDR1 GTSNPN and CDR2 SVGIG (reference sequence). The CDR3 runs 15 residues. V lost 5 bases and J 2 bases, leaving 16 bases between the germline ends. CDR3 DNA: TGTGCCTGGGCCCCCCAGGGAGATGCTGGAAACACCATATATTTT. It translates to CAWAPQGDAGNTIYF.

The CDR3 DNA reads TGTGCCAGCTCACCACCGCCAGGGGGCACCGAGCAGTACTTC. Amino acid sequence: CASSPPPGGTEQYF. This chain uses TRBV18 with TRBJ2-7, with 8 bases aligning to TRBD1. The junction had 4 bases not matched to a gene; V was cut back by 0 bases and J by 6 bases. CDR1 KGHSH and CDR2 LQKENI come from the germline V gene. CDR3 length equals 14 residues.

The rearrangement links TRBV7-9 to TRBJ2-7; TRBD2 matches 10 bases. V was pared by 5 bases and J by 1 base, with 8 bases of the junction left unmatched. Germline loops: CDR1 SEHNR, CDR2 FQNEAQ (reference sequence). The CDR3 loop spans 16 amino acids. CDR3 residues: CASSQDGTSVSYEQYF. CDR3 bases: TGTGCCAGCAGCCAGGACGGGACTAGCGTATCCTACGAGCAGTACTTC.

This chain uses TRBV19 with TRBJ2-1, with 12 bases aligning to TRBD2. With V trimmed by 3 bases and J by 8 bases, 11 bases remained unmatched. Germline CDR1 reads LNHDA; CDR2 reads SQIVND (reference sequence). The CDR3 has 17 residues. The CDR3 DNA sequence: TGTGCCAGTAGTATGAGGGGGCTAGCGGGAGGGATGGATGAGCAGTTCTTC. Protein product: CASSMRGLAGGMDEQFF.

The J gene is TRBJ2-5, the V gene TRBV11-2; 8 bases are shared with TRBD2. The DNA end is more similar to TRBJ2-7, so the J call may be wrong. This CDR3 spans 14 amino acids. Per the germline V gene, CDR1 is SGHAT and CDR2 is FQNNGV. Here the CDR3 reads CASSLGTSSYEQYF. The CDR3 nucleotides are TGTGCCAGCAGCTTAGGGACTAGCTCGTACGAGCAGTACTTC.